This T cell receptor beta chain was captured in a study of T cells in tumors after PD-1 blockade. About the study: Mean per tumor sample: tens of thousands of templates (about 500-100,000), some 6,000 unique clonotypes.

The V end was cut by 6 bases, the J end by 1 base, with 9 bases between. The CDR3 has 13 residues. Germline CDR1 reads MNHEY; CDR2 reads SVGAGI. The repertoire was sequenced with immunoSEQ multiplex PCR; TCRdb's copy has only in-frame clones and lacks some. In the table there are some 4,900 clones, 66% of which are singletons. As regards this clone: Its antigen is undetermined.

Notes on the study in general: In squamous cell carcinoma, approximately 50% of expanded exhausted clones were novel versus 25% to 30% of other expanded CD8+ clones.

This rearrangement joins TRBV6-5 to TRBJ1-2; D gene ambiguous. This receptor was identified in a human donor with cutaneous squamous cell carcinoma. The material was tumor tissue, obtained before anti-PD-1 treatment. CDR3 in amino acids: CASRRTGNYGYTF. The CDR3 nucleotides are TGTGCCAGCAGAAGGACCGGTAACTATGGCTACACCTTC.